This record looks at one T cell receptor beta chain sequence and its context. This record comes from a study of T cell changes during pregnancy in multiple sclerosis. V was clipped by 5 bases and J by 2 bases; unmatched bases: 6. CDR1 and CDR2 from the germline V gene are SGHTA and FQGNSA. The CDR3 runs to 15 residues. Sequenced by immunoSEQ multiplex PCR; TCRdb stores in-frame clones only, minus some. Of under 70,000 clones listed, 80% to 95% are singletons. The receptor was derived from a female donor with multiple sclerosis, enrolled in a pregnancy study. Material: CD4+ T cells from peripheral blood mononuclear cells, obtained after pregnancy. This chain joins TRBV7-2 and TRBJ1-2; 9 nucleotides line up with TRBD1. The CDR3 is CASSPTGQGNYGYTF. CDR3 nucleotide sequence: TGTGCCAGCAGCCCAACGGGACAGGGAAACTATGGCTACACCTTC.